The T cell receptor beta chain under discussion was sequenced for a study of T cell responses to AZD1222 COVID-19 vaccine. Overall study results and limits: Of spike-specific TCRs, nearly half reportedly target regions left unmutated in variants. It was only after the peak T cell response that any repertoires were sampled. Recipients of two AZD1222 doses showed rising Spike-specific TCR breadth and depth.

Concerning this clone: The target antigen is unknown.

Some clones are missing from TCRdb's copy, which holds only in-frame ones; the method was immunoSEQ multiplex PCR. The sample has 120,000 or so clones, roughly nine tenths seen once. In germline, CDR1 is MGHRA, CDR2 YSYEKL. The CDR3 length is 16 residues. The germline V and J ends were trimmed by 1 base and 0 bases, with 10 bases remaining between them. The genes are TRBV4-1 and TRBJ2-1, with D hard to call. The clonotype was recovered from an adult in good health. This material consisted of peripheral blood, taken on day 0 of AZD1222 vaccination. This chain's CDR3 is CASSQVFTASYNEQFF. In nucleotides, the CDR3 is TGCGCCAGCAGCCAAGTTTTCACAGCCTCCTACAATGAGCAGTTCTTC.